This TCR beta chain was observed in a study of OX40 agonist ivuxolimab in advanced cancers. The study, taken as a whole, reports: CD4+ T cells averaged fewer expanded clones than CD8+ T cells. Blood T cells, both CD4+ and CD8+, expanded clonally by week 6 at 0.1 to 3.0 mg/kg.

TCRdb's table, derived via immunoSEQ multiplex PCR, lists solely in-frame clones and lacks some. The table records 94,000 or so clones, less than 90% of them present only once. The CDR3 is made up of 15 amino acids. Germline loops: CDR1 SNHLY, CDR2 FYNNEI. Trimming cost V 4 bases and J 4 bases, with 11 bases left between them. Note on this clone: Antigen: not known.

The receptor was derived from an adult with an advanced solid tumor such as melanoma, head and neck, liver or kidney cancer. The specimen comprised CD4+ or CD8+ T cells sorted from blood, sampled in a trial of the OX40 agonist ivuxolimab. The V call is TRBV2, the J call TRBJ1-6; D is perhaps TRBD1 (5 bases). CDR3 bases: TGTGCCAGCAGTGGGGGGGGGTCGTATAATTCACCCCTCCACTTT. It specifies CASSGGGSYNSPLHF.